The 14 T cell receptor beta chains below were found in one sample sequenced in a study of post-analysis software for immune sequencing data. Study-wide results and caveats: Five TRBV segments were significantly more frequent in patients than in controls. TRBV5-6, TRBV5-1 and TRBV20-1 were among these segments.

Their specific antigens are unknown. The library was made from cDNA and included unique molecular identifiers. TCRdb fed the PCR reads into MiXCR, producing one record per CDR3 protein. The sample lists a few hundred thousand distinct CDR3 sequences; roughly 38% were seen once. The specimen was blood. Every receptor here comes from a girl under 18 with multiple sclerosis.

This clonotype has only a few counts. The V and J genes are TRBV7-9 and TRBJ2-1; TRBD1 agrees at 10 bases. This CDR3 region has 17 residues. Unmatched junction bases numbered 13, after V lost 3 bases and J lost 8 bases. Germline loops: CDR1 SEHNR, CDR2 FQNEAQ (reference sequence). The CDR3 DNA reads as TGTGCCAGCAGCTTTGTTCCCGGGACAGGGGTTTTCTATGAGCAGTTCTTC. Its protein is CASSFVPGTGVFYEQFF.

The gene calls are TRBV7-8 and TRBJ2-5; 8 positions match TRBD2. V shed 6 bases, J shed 4 bases, and the junction held 7 bases outside the gene matches. The CDR3 has 14 residues. Germline lookup yields CDR1 SGHVS and CDR2 FQNEAQ. CDR3 loop: CASRSRGGGETQYF. Written as DNA, the CDR3 is TGTGCCAGCAGGTCTCGGGGGGGCGGAGAGACCCAGTACTTC.

This clonotype is a singleton in its sample. The chain has TRBV9 and TRBJ1-3; no clear D. The germline gives CDR1 SGDLS, CDR2 YYNGEE. Trimming took 4 bases from V and 0 from J, leaving 11 bases between them. This CDR3 has 15 residues. The CDR3 loop is CASSPGRYSGNTIYF. CDR3 nucleotides: TGTGCCAGCAGCCCGGGTCGCTACTCTGGAAACACCATATATTTT.

J is TRBJ2-3 and V is TRBV4-1; no firm D call. There are 15 residues in the CDR3. V was clipped by 4 bases and J by 2 bases, with 13 bases between them. Germline assignment: CDR1 MGHRA and CDR2 YSYEKL. As DNA, the CDR3 is TGCGCCAGCAGCCCGCTCGGGCTACTCACAGATACGCAGTATTTT. This gives the protein CASSPLGLLTDTQYF.

This clonotype has just a few counts. The chain couples TRBV6-5 to TRBJ2-1, with D perhaps TRBD2 (6 bases). Germline CDR1 is MNHEY and CDR2 is SVGAGI. The CDR3 has 12 residues. V lost 2 bases, J lost 9 bases, and 8 bases lay in between. The CDR3 DNA follows: TGTGCCAGCAGTTACCGGCGGGGTGAGCAGTTCTTC. Amino acids: CASSYRRGEQFF.

This clonotype was counted a few times. This chain uses TRBV9 with TRBJ2-6; the match to TRBD2 covers 7 bases. In germline, CDR1 is SGDLS, CDR2 YYNGEE. V shed 0 bases, J shed 2 bases, and the junction held 2 bases outside the gene matches. The CDR3 covers 16 residues. CDR3 DNA: TGTGCCAGCAGCGTAGAAGGGAGGGCTGGGGCCAACGTCCTGACTTTC. Translated, it gives CASSVEGRAGANVLTF. The variable domain in full, with the rest retrieved from reference TRBV9 and TRBJ2-6, is DSGVTQTPKHLITATGQRVTLRCSPRSGDLSVYWYQQSLDQGLQFLIQYYNGEERAKGNILERFSAQQFPDLHSELNLSSLELGDSALYFCASSVEGRAGANVLTFGAGSRLTVL.

This chain links TRBV6-2 or TRBV6-3 with TRBJ1-5; 8 bases line up with TRBD1. Germline CDR1 is MNHEY and CDR2 is SVGEGT. J lost 6 bases, V lost 0 bases, and 7 bases had no gene match. CDR3 size: 16 residues. CDR3 loop: CASSYSVQGAGQPQHF. CDR3 DNA: TGTGCCAGCAGTTACTCGGTGCAGGGGGCAGGTCAGCCCCAGCATTTT.

In DNA, the CDR3 is TGTGCCAGCAGTGAAGCGGAGGGCCGGTATGGCTACACCTTC. It yields the protein CASSEAEGRYGYTF. J is TRBJ1-2 and V is TRBV6-1; D unclear. V was pared by 0 bases and J by 5 bases, with 10 bases between. The germline V gene has CDR1 MNHNS and CDR2 SASEGT. There are 14 residues in the CDR3.

This clonotype was counted a few times. This chain links TRBV5-1 with TRBJ2-7; D is undetermined. Germline CDR1 and CDR2: SGHRS and YFSETQ. The ends were cut back, 3 bases at V and 2 bases at J, with 18 bases in the middle. The CDR3 is 16 amino acids. The CDR3 here is CASSSLPDMDPYEQYF. The CDR3 DNA reads as TGCGCCAGCAGCTCACTACCCGACATGGACCCCTACGAGCAGTACTTC.

The gene calls are TRBV20-1 and TRBJ1-2; 8 bases are a match to TRBD1. The CDR3 sequence is 14 residues long. The germline V gene encodes CDR1 DFQATT and CDR2 SNEGSKA (reference sequence). Trimming removed 4 bases from V and 8 bases from J; junction bases left unmatched: 12. CDR3 protein: CSAKQGAGESGYTF. The CDR3 DNA reads TGCAGTGCTAAGCAGGGGGCGGGTGAGAGCGGCTACACCTTC.

This clonotype was found a few times. The J gene is TRBJ2-5, the V gene TRBV9; TRBD2 aligns across 8 bases. The V and J ends lost 5 bases and 0 bases, in that order; junction bases with no gene match: 3. CDR1 and CDR2 from the germline V gene are SGDLS and YYNGEE. This CDR3 has 14 amino acids. The CDR3 sequence: CASSSGTYQETQYF. The CDR3 region has the DNA TGTGCCAGCAGTAGCGGGACGTACCAAGAGACCCAGTACTTC.

The chain joins TRBV6-6 to TRBJ2-1; D is unclear. This CDR3 comprises 16 residues. V was clipped by 6 bases and J by 2 bases, with 17 bases between them. Germline lookup yields CDR1 MNHNY and CDR2 SVGAGI (reference sequence). The CDR3 nucleotides read TGTGCCAGCAGCGTGGGCCTTTTTTTACCCTACAATGAGCAGTTCTTC. This translates into CASSVGLFLPYNEQFF.

This clonotype was detected only a few times. This chain links TRBV29-1 with TRBJ1-1; TRBD1 aligns across 7 bases. V gave up 4 bases and J gave up 0 bases; unmatched junction bases: 2. This CDR3 contains 13 residues. In germline, CDR1 is SQVTM, CDR2 ANQGSEA. CDR3 sequence reads: CSVGGQMNTEAFF. Written as DNA, the CDR3 is TGCAGCGTTGGGGGACAGATGAACACTGAAGCTTTCTTT.

This clonotype was counted between two and nine times. This rearrangement joins TRBV15 to TRBJ1-5; no reliable D call. This CDR3 is built from 14 residues. V lost 1 base, J lost 4 bases, and 8 bases lay in between. Germline CDR1 reads LNHNV; CDR2 reads YYDKDF (reference sequence). CDR3 sequence reads: CATSRVGLNQPQHF. CDR3 DNA sequence: TGTGCCACCAGCAGAGTTGGCCTAAATCAGCCCCAGCATTTT.